These 5 T cell receptor beta chains originate from one sample sequenced in a study of T cell changes during pregnancy in multiple sclerosis. TCRdb's copy holds only in-frame clones and misses some; the assay was immunoSEQ multiplex PCR. The sample gives more than 70,000 clones, roughly 93% of which show up once; roughly 2.5% is in the top ten. Sequenced here: peripheral blood, sampled in the second trimester of pregnancy. Source of these receptors: a female donor with multiple sclerosis, enrolled in a pregnancy study.

The chain combines TRBV30 with TRBJ2-1; 7 bases are shared with TRBD2. CDR1 and CDR2 from the germline V gene are GTSNPN and SVGIG (reference sequence). CDR3 length: 15 amino acids. The junction had 7 bases not matched to a gene; V was cut back by 1 base and J by 4 bases. This CDR3 reads CAWSGRAGTYNEQFF. CDR3 nucleotide sequence: TGTGCCTGGAGTGGGCGAGCGGGGACTTACAATGAGCAGTTCTTC.

The chain uses TRBV10-3 and TRBJ2-3; D ambiguous. The CDR3 sequence is 12 residues long. V lost 6 bases and J lost 0, with 4 bases in between. Germline V lookup: CDR1 ENHRY, CDR2 SYGVKD. The DNA for the CDR3 is TGTGCCATCAGCAAAAGCACAGATACGCAGTATTTT. Translating gives CAISKSTDTQYF.

The rearrangement uses TRBV29-1 and TRBJ1-1, with D tentatively TRBD1 (5 bases). Trimming stripped 0 bases from V and 1 base from J, with 6 bases between. There are 13 residues in the CDR3. Germline CDR1 SQVTM, CDR2 ANQGSEA. The CDR3 nucleotides read TGCAGCGTTGAAGAGGGGCCGAACACTGAAGCTTTCTTT. Its translation: CSVEEGPNTEAFF.

J is TRBJ2-2 and V is TRBV4-1; D gene uncertain. The ends were cut back, 4 bases at V and 7 bases at J, with 4 bases in the middle. Germline values: CDR1 MGHRA, CDR2 YSYEKL. There are 11 residues in the CDR3. The CDR3 DNA is TGCGCCAGCAGCCGGCACGGGGAGCTGTTTTTT. The encoded protein is CASSRHGELFF.

V is TRBV27 and J is TRBJ2-3, with TRBD2 matching over 9 bases. The V gene's germline CDR1 is MNHEY and CDR2 SMNVEV (reference sequence). The CDR3 is 14 residues long. V dropped 8 bases and J dropped 6; count of bases not matched to a gene: 9. As DNA, the CDR3 is TGTGCCAGCTCCTTTGGACTAGCGCGGGATACGCAGTATTTT. It specifies CASSFGLARDTQYF.